This TCR beta chain was retrieved from a study of tumor-infiltrating lymphocytes in localized non-small cell lung cancer. On the study more broadly: Some samples were collected after neoadjuvant chemotherapy; smokers, never-smokers and several histologies were included.

The V gene lost 4 bases and the J gene lost 7 bases, with 18 bases spanning the gap. The length of the CDR3 is 15 residues. CDR1 SGHDT and CDR2 YYEEEE come from the germline V gene. Profiling relied on immunoSEQ multiplex PCR, and the TCRdb table lists in-frame clones only, not all of them. The sample includes over 10,000 clones, just over 65% of them seen just once. Overall study findings and caveats: Available tissue quantity limited TCR sequencing to a patient subset.

About this clone itself: Its antigen remains unknown.

The chain links TRBV5-6 to TRBJ2-1; either TRBD1 or TRBD2 may supply D (5 bases each). Specimen: uninvolved lung tissue not adjacent to the tumor. The source of this sequence is a human donor with non-small cell lung cancer. This CDR3 is CASSREGAWLNEQFF. The CDR3, as DNA: TGTGCCAGCAGCCGGGAAGGGGCTTGGTTGAATGAGCAGTTCTTC. Using reference TRBV5-6 and TRBJ2-1 for the parts outside the CDR3, the full variable domain is DAGVTQSPTHLIKTRGQQVTLRCSPKSGHDTVSWYQQALGQGPQFIFQYYEEEERQRGNFPDRFSGHQFPNYSSELNVNALLLGDSALYLCASSREGAWLNEQFFGPGTRLTVL.